This is a list of T cell receptor beta chains from one sample in a study of blood T cell repertoires in COVID-19. The assay was immunoSEQ multiplex PCR, and TCRdb's table has in-frame clones only and misses some. The sample shows around 210,000 clones, 85% to 90% of them seen only once. Sequenced input: peripheral blood. These receptors all come from a man between 18 and 35 years old with active or convalescent COVID-19. CDR3s include the opening cysteine and the closing phenylalanine or tryptophan. A D gene is named only where the DNA matches it firmly. Some rows have no size entry. The others give once, few or many, or a class for an expanded clone.

cdr3_aa: CASSHRSSAGELFF
cdr3_nt: TGTGCCAGTAGTCACCGATCTAGCGCCGGGGAGCTGTTTTTT
clone_size: .
v_call: TRBV19
d_call: .
j_call: TRBJ2-2

cdr3_aa: CSAALGVPYEQYF
cdr3_nt: TGCAGCGCCGCGTTGGGAGTCCCATACGAGCAGTACTTC
clone_size: .
v_call: TRBV29-1
d_call: .
j_call: TRBJ2-7

cdr3_aa: CASSPQTNYGYTF
cdr3_nt: TGTGCCAGCAGCCCCCAAACTAACTATGGCTACACCTTC
clone_size: .
v_call: TRBV14
d_call: .
j_call: TRBJ1-2

cdr3_aa: CASSQDMYGRQYF
cdr3_nt: TGCGCCAGCAGCCAAGATATGTACGGGAGGCAGTATTTT
clone_size: .
v_call: TRBV4-3
d_call: .
j_call: TRBJ2-3

cdr3_aa: CASRSGGVSSPLHF
cdr3_nt: TGTGCCAGCAGGAGCGGGGGGGTGAGTTCACCCCTCCACTTT
clone_size: many
v_call: TRBV6-5
d_call: .
j_call: TRBJ1-6

cdr3_aa: CASRGTGLHSNQPQHF
cdr3_nt: TGTGCCAGCAGGGGGACAGGCCTTCATAGCAATCAGCCCCAGCATTTT
clone_size: once
v_call: TRBV27
d_call: TRBD1
j_call: TRBJ1-5

cdr3_aa: CASSPRQGDGYTF
cdr3_nt: TGTGCCAGCTCACCGAGGCAGGGCGATGGCTACACCTTC
clone_size: .
v_call: TRBV18
d_call: .
j_call: TRBJ1-2

cdr3_aa: CAWGSGVSNQPQHF
cdr3_nt: TGTGCCTGGGGCAGTGGAGTTTCTAATCAGCCCCAGCATTTT
clone_size: .
v_call: TRBV30
d_call: .
j_call: TRBJ1-5

cdr3_aa: CASSLRRGASGNTIYF
cdr3_nt: TGTGCCAGCAGTTTAAGGAGGGGCGCCTCTGGAAACACCATATATTTT
clone_size: .
v_call: TRBV28
d_call: .
j_call: TRBJ1-3

cdr3_aa: CASSTSPLAGIDETQYF
cdr3_nt: TGTGCCAGCAGCACCTCGCCCCTAGCGGGAATTGACGAGACCCAGTACTTC
clone_size: .
v_call: TRBV5-4
d_call: TRBD2
j_call: TRBJ2-5

cdr3_aa: CASSVGDTEAFF
cdr3_nt: TGCGCCAGCAGTGTAGGGGACACTGAAGCTTTCTTT
clone_size: .
v_call: TRBV10-2
d_call: .
j_call: TRBJ1-1

cdr3_aa: CSVRTGTGELFF
cdr3_nt: TGCAGCGTGCGGACAGGGACCGGGGAGCTGTTTTTT
clone_size: .
v_call: TRBV29-1
d_call: TRBD1
j_call: TRBJ2-2

cdr3_aa: CASSFGTGLGEAFF
cdr3_nt: TGTGCCAGCAGCTTCGGGACAGGGTTGGGAGAAGCTTTCTTT
clone_size: once
v_call: TRBV7-9
d_call: TRBD1
j_call: TRBJ1-1

cdr3_aa: CASSFYRDHGELFF
cdr3_nt: TGTGCCAGCAGCTTTTACAGGGATCACGGGGAGCTGTTTTTT
clone_size: .
v_call: TRBV11-1
d_call: .
j_call: TRBJ2-2

cdr3_aa: CASSSGSYEQYF
cdr3_nt: TGTGCCAGCAGCTCCGGGAGTTACGAGCAGTACTTC
clone_size: .
v_call: TRBV13
d_call: .
j_call: TRBJ2-7

cdr3_aa: CASSDAGTGRDTEAFF
cdr3_nt: TGTGCCAGCAGCGACGCCGGGACAGGGAGGGACACTGAAGCTTTCTTT
clone_size: .
v_call: TRBV5-5
d_call: TRBD1
j_call: TRBJ1-1

cdr3_aa: CAWRRAATYEQYF
cdr3_nt: TGTGCCTGGAGACGAGCAGCGACCTACGAGCAGTACTTC
clone_size: .
v_call: TRBV30
d_call: .
j_call: TRBJ2-7

cdr3_aa: CSASKVSGGNQPQHF
cdr3_nt: TGCAGTGCTAGTAAAGTCTCTGGAGGAAATCAGCCCCAGCATTTT
clone_size: .
v_call: TRBV20-1
d_call: .
j_call: TRBJ1-5

cdr3_aa: CASSQGVGQGTGELFF
cdr3_nt: TGTGCCAGCAGCCAAGGTGTAGGACAGGGAACCGGGGAGCTGTTTTTT
clone_size: few
v_call: TRBV4-2
d_call: TRBD1
j_call: TRBJ2-2

cdr3_aa: CASSQDRASSYNEQFF
cdr3_nt: TGCGCCAGCAGCCAAGACAGGGCCAGTTCCTACAATGAGCAGTTCTTC
clone_size: once
v_call: TRBV4-3
d_call: .
j_call: TRBJ2-1

cdr3_aa: CASSPRALYGYTF
cdr3_nt: TGTGCCAGCAGCCCCCGAGCCCTCTATGGCTACACCTTC
clone_size: .
v_call: TRBV14
d_call: .
j_call: TRBJ1-2

cdr3_aa: CASSSRDTQYF
cdr3_nt: TGTGCCAGCAGCTCCAGAGATACGCAGTATTTT
clone_size: .
v_call: TRBV11-1
d_call: .
j_call: TRBJ2-3

cdr3_aa: CASRRFDRDEAFF
cdr3_nt: TGTGCCAGCAGACGTTTTGACAGGGATGAAGCTTTCTTT
clone_size: few
v_call: TRBV28
d_call: TRBD1
j_call: TRBJ1-1

cdr3_aa: CASSRAKNIQYF
cdr3_nt: TGTGCCAGCAGTAGAGCCAAAAACATTCAGTACTTC
clone_size: .
v_call: TRBV21-1
d_call: .
j_call: TRBJ2-4

cdr3_aa: CASSQDGTGSYSGANVLTF
cdr3_nt: TGCGCCAGCAGCCAAGATGGGACAGGGTCGTACTCTGGGGCCAACGTCCTGACTTTC
clone_size: few
v_call: TRBV4-3
d_call: TRBD1
j_call: TRBJ2-6

cdr3_aa: CVRSSQRLAPEQFF
cdr3_nt: TGTGTCAGAAGCTCCCAGAGACTAGCGCCTGAGCAGTTCTTC
clone_size: .
v_call: TRBV7-5
d_call: .
j_call: TRBJ2-1

cdr3_aa: CSVEVGQGARGYTF
cdr3_nt: TGCAGCGTTGAGGTGGGACAGGGGGCAAGGGGCTACACCTTC
clone_size: .
v_call: TRBV29-1
d_call: TRBD1
j_call: TRBJ1-2

cdr3_aa: CASSWGGGEDYGYTF
cdr3_nt: TGTGCCAGCAGCTGGGGCGGAGGGGAGGACTATGGCTACACCTTC
clone_size: .
v_call: TRBV7-9
d_call: .
j_call: TRBJ1-2

cdr3_aa: CASRSTEAGGTDTQYF
cdr3_nt: TGTGCCAGCAGAAGTACCGAGGCAGGGGGCACAGATACGCAGTATTTT
clone_size: .
v_call: TRBV5-6
d_call: .
j_call: TRBJ2-3